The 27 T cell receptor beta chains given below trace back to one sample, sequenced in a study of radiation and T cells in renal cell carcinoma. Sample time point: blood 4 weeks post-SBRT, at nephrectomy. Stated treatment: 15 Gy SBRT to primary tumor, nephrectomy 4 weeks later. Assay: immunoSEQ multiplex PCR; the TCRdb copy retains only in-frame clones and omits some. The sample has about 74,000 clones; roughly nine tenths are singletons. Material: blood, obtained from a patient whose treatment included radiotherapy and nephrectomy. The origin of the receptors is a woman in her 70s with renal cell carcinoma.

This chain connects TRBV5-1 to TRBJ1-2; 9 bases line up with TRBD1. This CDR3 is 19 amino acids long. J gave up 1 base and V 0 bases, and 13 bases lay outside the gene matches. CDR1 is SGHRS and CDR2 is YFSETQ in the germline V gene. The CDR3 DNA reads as TGCGCCAGCAGCTTGGCCCCACCGGGACAGGGTTCGGGTAACTATGGCTACACCTTC. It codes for CASSLAPPGQGSGNYGYTF. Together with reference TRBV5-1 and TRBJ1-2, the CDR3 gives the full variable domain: KAGVTQTPRYLIKTRGQQVTLSCSPISGHRSVSWYQQTPGQGLQFLFEYFSETQRNKGNFPGRFSGRQFSNSRSEMNVSTLELGDSALYLCASSLAPPGQGSGNYGYTFGSGTRLTVV.

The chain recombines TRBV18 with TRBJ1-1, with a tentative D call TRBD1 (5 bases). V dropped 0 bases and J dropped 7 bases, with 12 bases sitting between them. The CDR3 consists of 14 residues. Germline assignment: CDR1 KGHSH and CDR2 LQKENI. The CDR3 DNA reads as TGTGCCAGCTCACCACCTGGCAGGGCGGATGAAGCTTTCTTT. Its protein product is CASSPPGRADEAFF. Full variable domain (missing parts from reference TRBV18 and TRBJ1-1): NAGVMQNPRHLVRRRGQEARLRCSPMKGHSHVYWYRQLPEEGLKFMVYLQKENIIDESGMPKERFSAEFPKEGPSILRIQQVVRGDSAAYFCASSPPGRADEAFFGQGTRLTVV.

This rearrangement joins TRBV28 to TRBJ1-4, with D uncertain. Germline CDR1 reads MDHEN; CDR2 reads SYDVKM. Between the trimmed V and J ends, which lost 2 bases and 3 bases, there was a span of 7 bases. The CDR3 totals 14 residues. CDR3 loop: CASSLTSANEKLFF. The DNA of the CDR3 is TGTGCCAGCAGTTTAACCTCGGCTAATGAAAAACTGTTTTTT. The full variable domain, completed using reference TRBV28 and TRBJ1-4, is DVKVTQSSRYLVKRTGEKVFLECVQDMDHENMFWYRQDPGLGLRLIYFSYDVKMKEKGDIPEGYSVSREKKERFSLILESASTNQTSMYLCASSLTSANEKLFFGSGTQLSVL.

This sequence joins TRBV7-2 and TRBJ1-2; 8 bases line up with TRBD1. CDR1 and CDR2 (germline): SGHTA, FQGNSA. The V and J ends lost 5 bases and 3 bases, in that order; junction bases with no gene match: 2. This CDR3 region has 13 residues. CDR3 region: CASSQDRDYGYTF. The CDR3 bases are TGTGCCAGCAGCCAGGACAGGGACTATGGCTACACCTTC.

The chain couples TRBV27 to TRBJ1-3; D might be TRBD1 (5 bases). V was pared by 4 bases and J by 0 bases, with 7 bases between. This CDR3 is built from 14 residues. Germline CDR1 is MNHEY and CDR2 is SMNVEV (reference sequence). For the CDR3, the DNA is TGTGCCAGCAGTTGGGGGGGCTCTGGAAACACCATATATTTT. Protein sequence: CASSWGGSGNTIYF.

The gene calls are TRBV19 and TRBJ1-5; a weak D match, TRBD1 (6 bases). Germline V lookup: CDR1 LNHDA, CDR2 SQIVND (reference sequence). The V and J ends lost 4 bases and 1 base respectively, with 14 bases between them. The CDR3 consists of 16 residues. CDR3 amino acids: CASSTVAGASNQPQHF. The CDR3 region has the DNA TGTGCCAGTAGTACGGTGGCGGGGGCAAGCAATCAGCCCCAGCATTTT.

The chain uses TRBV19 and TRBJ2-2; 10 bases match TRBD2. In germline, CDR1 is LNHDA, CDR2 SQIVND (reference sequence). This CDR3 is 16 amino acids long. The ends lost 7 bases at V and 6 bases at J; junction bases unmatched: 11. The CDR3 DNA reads TGTGCCAGTACCCCGGATACGGGACTAGCGCCCGGGGAGCTGTTTTTT. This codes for CASTPDTGLAPGELFF.

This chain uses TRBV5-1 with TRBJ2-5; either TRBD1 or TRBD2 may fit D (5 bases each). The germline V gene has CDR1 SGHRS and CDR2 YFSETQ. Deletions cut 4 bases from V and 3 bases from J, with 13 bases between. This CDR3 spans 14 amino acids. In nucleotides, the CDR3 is TGCGCCAGCAGCCCTAAGGGACCTAAAGAGACCCAGTACTTC. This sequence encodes CASSPKGPKETQYF. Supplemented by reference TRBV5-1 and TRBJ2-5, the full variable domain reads KAGVTQTPRYLIKTRGQQVTLSCSPISGHRSVSWYQQTPGQGLQFLFEYFSETQRNKGNFPGRFSGRQFSNSRSEMNVSTLELGDSALYLCASSPKGPKETQYFGPGTRLLVL.

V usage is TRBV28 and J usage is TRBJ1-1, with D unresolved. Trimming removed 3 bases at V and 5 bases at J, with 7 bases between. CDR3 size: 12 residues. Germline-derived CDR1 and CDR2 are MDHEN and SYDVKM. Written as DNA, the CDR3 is TGTGCCAGCAGTTTTAGTCAGACTGAAGCTTTCTTT. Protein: CASSFSQTEAFF. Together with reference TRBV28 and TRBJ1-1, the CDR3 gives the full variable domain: DVKVTQSSRYLVKRTGEKVFLECVQDMDHENMFWYRQDPGLGLRLIYFSYDVKMKEKGDIPEGYSVSREKKERFSLILESASTNQTSMYLCASSFSQTEAFFGQGTRLTVV.

As DNA, the CDR3 is TGTGCCAGCAGCTCCCCCGGGACAGGGGATGGCTACACCTTC. This sequence encodes CASSSPGTGDGYTF. This chain connects TRBV7-6 to TRBJ1-2, with 10 nucleotides matching TRBD1. CDR3 length: 14 amino acids. V was pared by 4 bases and J by 6 bases, with 5 bases of the junction left unmatched. CDR1 and CDR2 (germline): SGHVS, FNYEAQ.

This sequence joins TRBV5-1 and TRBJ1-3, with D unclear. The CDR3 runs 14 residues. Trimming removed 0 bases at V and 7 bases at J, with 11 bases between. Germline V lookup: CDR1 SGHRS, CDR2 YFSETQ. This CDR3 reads CASSLGATQNTIYF. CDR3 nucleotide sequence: TGCGCCAGCAGCTTGGGTGCGACCCAGAACACCATATATTTT.

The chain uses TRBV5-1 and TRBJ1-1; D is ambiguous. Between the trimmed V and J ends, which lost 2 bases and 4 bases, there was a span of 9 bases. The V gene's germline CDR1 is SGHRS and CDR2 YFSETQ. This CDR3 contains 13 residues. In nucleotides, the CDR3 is TGCGCCAGCAGCTTAGTAGGTTCCACTGAAGCTTTCTTT. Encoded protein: CASSLVGSTEAFF.

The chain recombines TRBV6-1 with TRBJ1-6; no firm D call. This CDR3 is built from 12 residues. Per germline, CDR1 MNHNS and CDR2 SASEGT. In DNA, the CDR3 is TGTGCTTGCTACTCCTATAATTCACCCCTCCACTTT. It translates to CACYSYNSPLHF.

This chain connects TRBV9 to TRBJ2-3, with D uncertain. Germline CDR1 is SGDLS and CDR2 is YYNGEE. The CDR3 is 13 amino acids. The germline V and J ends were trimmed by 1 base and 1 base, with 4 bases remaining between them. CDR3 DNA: TGTGCCAGCAGCGTACTGGGCACAGATACGCAGTATTTT. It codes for CASSVLGTDTQYF.

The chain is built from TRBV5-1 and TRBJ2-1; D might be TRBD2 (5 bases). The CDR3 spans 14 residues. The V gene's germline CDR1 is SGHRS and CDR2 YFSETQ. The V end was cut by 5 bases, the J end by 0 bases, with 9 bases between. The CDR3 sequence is CASSIGSSYNEQFF. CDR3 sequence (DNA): TGCGCCAGCAGTATAGGGAGCTCCTACAATGAGCAGTTCTTC.

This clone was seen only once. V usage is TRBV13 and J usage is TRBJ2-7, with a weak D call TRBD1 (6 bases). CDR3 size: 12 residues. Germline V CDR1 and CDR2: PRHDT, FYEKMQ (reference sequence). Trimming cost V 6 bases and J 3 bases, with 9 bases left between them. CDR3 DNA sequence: TGTGCCAGCAGTACACAGGGCTACGAGCAGTACTTC. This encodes CASSTQGYEQYF. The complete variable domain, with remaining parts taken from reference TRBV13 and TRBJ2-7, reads AAGVIQSPRHLIKEKRETATLKCYPIPRHDTVYWYQQGPGQDPQFLISFYEKMQSDKGSIPDRFSAQQFSDYHSELNMSSLELGDSALYFCASSTQGYEQYFGPGTRLTVT.

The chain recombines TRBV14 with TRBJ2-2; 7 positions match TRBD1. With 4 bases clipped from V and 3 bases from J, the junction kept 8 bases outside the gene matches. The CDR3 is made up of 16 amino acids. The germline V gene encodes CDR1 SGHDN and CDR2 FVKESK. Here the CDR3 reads CASSPRDRSYTGELFF. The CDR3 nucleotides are TGTGCCAGCAGCCCCCGGGACAGATCATACACCGGGGAGCTGTTTTTT. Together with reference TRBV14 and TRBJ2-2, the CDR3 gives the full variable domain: EAGVTQFPSHSVIEKGQTVTLRCDPISGHDNLYWYRRVMGKEIKFLLHFVKESKQDESGMPNNRFLAERTGGTYSTLKVQPAELEDSGVYFCASSPRDRSYTGELFFGEGSRLTVL.

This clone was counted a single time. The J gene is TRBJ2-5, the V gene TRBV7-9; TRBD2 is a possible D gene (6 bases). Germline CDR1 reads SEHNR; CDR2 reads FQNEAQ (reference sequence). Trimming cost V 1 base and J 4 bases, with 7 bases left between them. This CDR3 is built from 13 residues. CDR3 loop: CASSLEGGETQYF. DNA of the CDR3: TGTGCCAGCAGCTTAGAGGGAGGAGAGACCCAGTACTTC.

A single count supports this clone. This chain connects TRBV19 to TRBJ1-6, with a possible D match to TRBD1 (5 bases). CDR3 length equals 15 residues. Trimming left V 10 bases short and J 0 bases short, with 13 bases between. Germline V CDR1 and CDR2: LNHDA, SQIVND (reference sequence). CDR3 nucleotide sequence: TGTGCCACCAGGGAGAGGAGCTCCTATAATTCACCCCTCCACTTT. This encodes CATRERSSYNSPLHF.

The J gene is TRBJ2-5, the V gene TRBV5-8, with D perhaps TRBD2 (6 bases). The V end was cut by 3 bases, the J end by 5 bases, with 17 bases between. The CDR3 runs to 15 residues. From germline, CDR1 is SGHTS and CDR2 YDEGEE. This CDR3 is CASSSTRRGGETQYF. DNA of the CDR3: TGTGCCAGCAGCTCCACTAGAAGGGGAGGTGAGACCCAGTACTTC.

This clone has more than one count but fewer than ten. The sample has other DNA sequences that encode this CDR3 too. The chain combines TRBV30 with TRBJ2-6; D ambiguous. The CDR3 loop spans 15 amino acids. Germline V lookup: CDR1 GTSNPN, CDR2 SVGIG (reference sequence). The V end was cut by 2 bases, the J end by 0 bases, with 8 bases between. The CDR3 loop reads CAWSWSSSGANVLTF. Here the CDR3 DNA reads TGTGCCTGGAGTTGGTCGAGCTCTGGGGCCAACGTCCTGACTTTC.

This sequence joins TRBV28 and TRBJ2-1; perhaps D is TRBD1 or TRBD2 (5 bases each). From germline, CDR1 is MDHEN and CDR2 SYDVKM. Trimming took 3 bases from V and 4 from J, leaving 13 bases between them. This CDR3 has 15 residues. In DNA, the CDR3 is TGTGCCAGCAGTTTTCGGGACGGAGCTTACAATGAGCAGTTCTTC. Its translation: CASSFRDGAYNEQFF. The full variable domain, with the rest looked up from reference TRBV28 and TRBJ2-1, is DVKVTQSSRYLVKRTGEKVFLECVQDMDHENMFWYRQDPGLGLRLIYFSYDVKMKEKGDIPEGYSVSREKKERFSLILESASTNQTSMYLCASSFRDGAYNEQFFGPGTRLTVL.

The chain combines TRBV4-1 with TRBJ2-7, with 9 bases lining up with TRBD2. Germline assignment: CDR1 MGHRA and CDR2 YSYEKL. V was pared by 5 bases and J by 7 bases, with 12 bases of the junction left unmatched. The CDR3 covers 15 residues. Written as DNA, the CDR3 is TGCGCCAGCAGCAGTTGGGGCGGGGGGGCCTTTGAGCAGTACTTC. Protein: CASSSWGGGAFEQYF.

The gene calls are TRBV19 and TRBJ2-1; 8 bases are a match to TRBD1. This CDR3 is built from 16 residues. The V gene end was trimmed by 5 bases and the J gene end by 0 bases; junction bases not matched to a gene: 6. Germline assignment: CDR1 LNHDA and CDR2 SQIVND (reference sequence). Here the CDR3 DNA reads TGTGCCAGTAGTCCCCGACAGGGGAGCTCCTACAATGAGCAGTTCTTC. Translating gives CASSPRQGSSYNEQFF.

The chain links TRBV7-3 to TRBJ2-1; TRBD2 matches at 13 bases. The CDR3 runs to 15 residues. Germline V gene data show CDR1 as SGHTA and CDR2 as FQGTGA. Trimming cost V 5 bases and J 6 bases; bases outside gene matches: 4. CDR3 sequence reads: CASSLGLAGPNEQFF. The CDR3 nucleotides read TGTGCCAGCAGCCTGGGACTAGCGGGGCCCAATGAGCAGTTCTTC. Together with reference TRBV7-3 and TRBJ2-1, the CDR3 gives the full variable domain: GAGVSQTPSNKVTEKGKYVELRCDPISGHTALYWYRQSLGQGPEFLIYFQGTGAADDSGLPNDRFFAVRPEGSVSTLKIQRTERGDSAVYLCASSLGLAGPNEQFFGPGTRLTVL.

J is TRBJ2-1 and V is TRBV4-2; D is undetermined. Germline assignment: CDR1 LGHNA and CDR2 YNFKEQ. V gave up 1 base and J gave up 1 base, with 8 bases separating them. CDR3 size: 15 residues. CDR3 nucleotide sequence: TGTGCCAGCAGCCAAGTCACGAGTTCCTACAATGAGCAGTTCTTC. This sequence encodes CASSQVTSSYNEQFF.

The CDR3, as DNA: TGTGCCAGTAGTATTGGACTTCAGGGATCGGAAAAAAAACTGTTTTTT. It yields the protein CASSIGLQGSEKKLFF. The J gene is TRBJ1-4, the V gene TRBV19, with a weak D call TRBD1 (5 bases). The length of the CDR3 is 16 residues. V shed 3 bases and J shed 9 bases, with 20 bases lying between them. Per germline, CDR1 LNHDA and CDR2 SQIVND (reference sequence).